Sequencing of this T cell receptor (beta chain) was carried out in a study of blood T cell repertoires in COVID-19 (TCRdb year 2020). Some background on the complete study: The collaborator samples originated in the United States, Italy and Spain and spanned the acute and convalescent phases of COVID-19. The material from the prospective study consisted of cDNA or gDNA derived from T cells, B-cell-depleted T cells, or PBMCs. Subjects who had been exposed to COVID-19, were actively infected with it, or had recovered from it provided the deeply sampled blood TCRbeta repertoires that made up the dataset. The repertoires were released in a freely available public database meant as a resource for research on the immune response to SARS-CoV-2. Samples came from the ongoing ImmuneRACE study (first 160 participants) plus 1,254 subjects from 6 global collaborators. Nearly every sample came with metadata listing a de-identified subject ID, COVID-19 status, age in years and sex. Where HLA class I and class II types were available, the types were taken from metadata supplied by the sample provider, not from assay-based typing.

As concerns this clone: What antigen it recognizes has not been identified. Base quality data are lacking; no much larger clone is found one base away.

TCRbeta CDR3 regions were amplified from genomic DNA using the immunoSEQ Assay, a bias-controlled multiplex PCR. In the paper's pipeline: Within the assay, amplification of reference gene primers was used to estimate how many nucleated cells each sample contained. Sequence reads were collapsed and filtered to measure the absolute abundance of every unique TCRbeta CDR3 rearrangement. For each sample, productive Simpson clonality was calculated as the square root of Simpson's diversity index across productive rearrangements. TCRdb provides this immuneACCESS table in a form limited to in-frame rearrangements. Some clones are lacking; in checked studies, under half of them reflect an unresolved V gene, and why the rest are absent is not known. That table supplies the V and J calls and clone size; D and trimming were determined from the DNA. The sample table shows roughly 21,000 clones, and around 89% are seen once. The ten largest clones represent over 15% of the sample.

The research as a whole found: The quantity of clinical and demographic metadata differed by source and by participant and was supplied without curation.

The collaborating institutions used their own protocols to collect whole blood in K2EDTA tubes. For TCRbeta analysis, collaborators shipped samples in one of three forms: frozen whole blood, isolated PBMCs, or DNA extracted from either of those sample types. Sequenced: peripheral blood. The origin of this receptor is a man between 65 and 85 years old with active COVID-19.

The DNA sequence is given as TGTGCCAGCGGGGGGGTCCCCCAAGAGACCCAGTACTTC. Translation gives CASGGVPQETQYF. The sequence links TRBV6-6 to TRBJ2-5; 7 middle bases align to TRBD2. Sequences MNHNY (CDR1) and SVGAGI (CDR2) are obtained from the germline V gene (reference sequence). The CDR3 contains 13 residues, cysteine and phenylalanine counted. The only DNA kept is the CDR3, 39 bases in frame from the first base. Germline trimming: 8 bases from V, 1 base from J; junction bases outside gene matches: 4.